This entry features one TCR beta chain sequence. This record belongs to a study of T cell changes during pregnancy in multiple sclerosis. TCRdb's copy holds only in-frame clones and misses some; the assay was immunoSEQ multiplex PCR. The sample shows approximately 89,000 clones, 90% to 95% of them seen only once. The germline V and J ends were trimmed by 0 bases and 8 bases, with 17 bases remaining between them. This CDR3 is built from 15 residues. Germline V gene sequence: CDR1 SGHRS, CDR2 YFSETQ. The material sequenced was peripheral blood, taken in the third trimester of pregnancy. The rearrangement links TRBV5-1 to TRBJ1-2; a possible D gene is TRBD1 (6 bases). This sequence was found in a female donor with multiple sclerosis, enrolled in a pregnancy study. CDR3 region: CASSLVAAGDGGYTF. For the CDR3, the DNA is TGCGCCAGCAGCTTGGTCGCGGCAGGGGATGGAGGCTACACCTTC. The full variable domain, its missing parts supplied by reference TRBV5-1 and TRBJ1-2, is KAGVTQTPRYLIKTRGQQVTLSCSPISGHRSVSWYQQTPGQGLQFLFEYFSETQRNKGNFPGRFSGRQFSNSRSEMNVSTLELGDSALYLCASSLVAAGDGGYTFGSGTRLTVV.